The 2 T cell receptor beta chains in this list originate from one sample, sequenced in a study of T cells in Graves' hyperthyroidism and ophthalmopathy. RNA transcripts yielded amplified TCR beta CDR3 regions. HTBI primers were employed in a first-round RT-PCR of the TCR CDR3. TCRdb re-called the multiplex PCR reads through MiXCR, storing one row per CDR3 protein. The repertoire holds around 720,000 distinct CDR3 sequences, with roughly a third as singletons. What was sequenced was blood. Every receptor here comes from a woman between 40 and 50 years old with Graves' hyperthyroidism.

This clonotype was seen more than once but under ten times. The chain has TRBV11-3 and TRBJ1-1; D not resolved. Germline V gene lookup returns CDR1 SGHNT and CDR2 YENEEA. CDR3 length equals 12 residues. The V end lost 5 bases, the J end lost 3 bases, and 7 bases lay between the germline ends. The CDR3 nucleotides are TGTGCCAGCAGCCATGTGGACACTGAAGCTTTCTTT. As protein: CASSHVDTEAFF.

This clonotype was counted a few times. The rearrangement joins TRBV25-1 to TRBJ1-6; D gene unclear. Germline CDR1 and CDR2: MGHDK and SYGVNS. This CDR3 contains 13 residues. Deletions cut 4 bases from V and 10 bases from J, with 11 bases between. CDR3 residues: CASSAGAGSPLHF. DNA of the CDR3: TGTGCCAGCAGTGCGGGCGCTGGCTCACCCCTCCACTTT.